One T cell receptor (beta chain) is described in this entry. The data were taken from a study of blood T cells in healthy people across ages. Russia was home to the donors, healthy Caucasian individuals aged about 6 to 90. Using a J-beta primer mix together with a sample-barcoded 5' primer, a second PCR was run for about 6 to 12 cycles. TCRdb passed the 5' RACE reads through MiXCR, listing each CDR3 protein once. The sample yields about 680,000 distinct CDR3 sequences, around 48% seen once. Per germline, CDR1 SGDLS and CDR2 YYNGEE. Trimming shortened V by 2 bases and J by 8 bases, and 5 bases separated the two germline ends. The length of the CDR3 is 11 residues.

The sequenced sample consisted of blood. The chain uses TRBV9 and TRBJ2-1; D unresolved. This clonotype was obtained from a woman aged 55-69 years in good health. This CDR3 is CASSVSHEQFF. CDR3 in DNA: TGTGCCAGCAGCGTTAGCCATGAGCAGTTCTTC.